One sample yielded the 32 T cell receptor beta chains listed below, sequenced in a study of radiation and T cells in renal cell carcinoma. Measured with immunoSEQ multiplex PCR; TCRdb has only the in-frame clones, and not every one. The sample lists more than 95,000 clones, 81% occurring once. Time point of the sample: blood 2 weeks post-SBRT. Treatment in this sample: 15 Gy SBRT to primary tumor, nephrectomy 4 weeks later. Sequencing used blood, obtained from a patient whose treatment included radiotherapy and nephrectomy. The receptors originated from a man aged 45-65 years with renal cell carcinoma.

The J gene is TRBJ1-1, the V gene TRBV6-6; TRBD1 matches 8 bases. The length of the CDR3 is 14 residues. The germline CDR1 and CDR2 sequences are MNHNY and SVGAGI (reference sequence). J gave up 5 bases and V 4 bases, and 6 bases lay outside the gene matches. The CDR3 region has the DNA TGTGCCAGCAGTTGGGGACAGGCGGGTACTGAAGCTTTCTTT. Protein: CASSWGQAGTEAFF.

This rearrangement joins TRBV18 to TRBJ2-3; D is unclear. The V end was cut by 2 bases, the J end by 2 bases, with 11 bases between. The CDR3 has 15 amino acids. Germline V gives CDR1 KGHSH, CDR2 LQKENI. CDR3 coding DNA: TGTGCCAGCTCACCAACGTTCACTAACACAGATACGCAGTATTTT. Protein: CASSPTFTNTDTQYF.

V and J are TRBV5-8 and TRBJ2-2; 10 bases map to TRBD2. CDR1 is SGHTS, CDR2 YDEGEE, per germline. The CDR3 consists of 16 residues. V was pared by 4 bases and J by 5 bases, with 8 bases of the junction left unmatched. The CDR3 reads CASSPVAGGDTGELFF. Written as DNA, the CDR3 is TGTGCCAGCAGCCCCGTAGCGGGGGGTGATACCGGGGAGCTGTTTTTT.

The J gene is TRBJ2-1, the V gene TRBV19; D unclear. V lost 7 bases and J 6 bases, leaving 13 bases between the germline ends. The CDR3 length is 13 residues. The germline V gene has CDR1 LNHDA and CDR2 SQIVND (reference sequence). The DNA for the CDR3 is TGTGCCAGTACCCTACCCTCCCTCAATGAGCAGTTCTTC. Amino acid sequence: CASTLPSLNEQFF.

The chain recombines TRBV7-2 with TRBJ2-7, with no clear D. The germline gives CDR1 SGHTA, CDR2 FQGNSA. V lost 4 bases and J 2 bases, leaving 12 bases between the germline ends. The CDR3 is made up of 14 amino acids. As DNA, the CDR3 is TGTGCCAGCAGCTCGTCCGGGTTACCCTACGAGCAGTACTTC. Translated: CASSSSGLPYEQYF.

In its sample, this clone was seen once. The V call is TRBV30, the J call TRBJ1-5; D uncertain. This CDR3 has 14 residues. V lost 2 bases to trimming and J lost 0 bases, with 8 bases between them. Germline assignment: CDR1 GTSNPN and CDR2 SVGIG (reference sequence). This chain's CDR3 is CAWSRSYSNQPQHF. Written as DNA, the CDR3 is TGTGCCTGGAGTCGGTCTTATAGCAATCAGCCCCAGCATTTT. The variable domain in full, with the rest retrieved from reference TRBV30 and TRBJ1-5, is SQTIHQWPATLVQPVGSPLSLECTVEGTSNPNLYWYRQAAGRGLQLLFYSVGIGQISSEVPQNLSASRPQDRQFILSSKKLLLSDSGFYLCAWSRSYSNQPQHFGDGTRLSIL.

CDR3 bases: TGCGCCAGCAGCGCGACGCCCGGGACAGGAGGAAACACCATATATTTT. Protein sequence: CASSATPGTGGNTIYF. The chain uses TRBV5-1 and TRBJ1-3; TRBD1 matches at 8 bases. CDR3 length: 16 amino acids. Germline lookup yields CDR1 SGHRS and CDR2 YFSETQ. V gave up 4 bases and J gave up 4 bases; unmatched junction bases: 10.

J is TRBJ2-1 and V is TRBV5-6; D is ambiguous. The V gene lost 1 base and the J gene lost 7 bases, with 6 bases spanning the gap. CDR3 length: 12 residues. CDR1 SGHDT and CDR2 YYEEEE come from the germline V gene. The CDR3 here is CASSLIKNEQFF. In DNA, the CDR3 is TGTGCCAGCAGCTTGATCAAGAATGAGCAGTTCTTC.

This clone was counted only a few times. The chain is built from TRBV28 and TRBJ2-7; D is perhaps TRBD2 (7 bases). The germline CDR1 and CDR2 sequences are MDHEN and SYDVKM. CDR3 length equals 16 residues. V dropped 6 bases and J dropped 2 bases, with 20 bases sitting between them. The CDR3: CASRTPSGGTPYEQYF. The CDR3 bases are TGTGCCAGCAGGACACCCTCGGGGGGCACCCCCTACGAGCAGTACTTC.

V and J are TRBV5-1 and TRBJ2-7; 7 bases line up with TRBD1. Germline V lookup: CDR1 SGHRS, CDR2 YFSETQ. V dropped 5 bases and J dropped 0; count of bases not matched to a gene: 8. The CDR3 is 15 residues long. CDR3 DNA: TGCGCCAGCAGGCGCTCGGGACAGTCCTCCTACGAGCAGTACTTC. The encoded protein is CASRRSGQSSYEQYF.

This rearrangement joins TRBV7-8 to TRBJ2-7, with TRBD2 matching 8 bases. CDR1 SGHVS and CDR2 FQNEAQ come from the germline V gene. V shed 4 bases and J 1 base; nucleotides not matched to a gene: 6. This CDR3 spans 15 amino acids. CDR3 DNA sequence: TGTGCCAGCAGCTCCCCCCCGGGAGGGTCCTACGAGCAGTACTTC. Translation gives CASSSPPGGSYEQYF.

The chain couples TRBV29-1 to TRBJ1-2, with no clear D. V was cut by 4 bases and J by 7 bases, with 19 bases left in between. Germline CDR1 is SQVTM and CDR2 is ANQGSEA. CDR3 size: 14 residues. In DNA form, the CDR3 reads TGCAGCGTTGTAAGTCCAGATACGGTAGGTGGCTACACCTTC. Translating it yields CSVVSPDTVGGYTF. The full variable domain, its missing parts supplied by reference TRBV29-1 and TRBJ1-2, is SAVISQKPSRDICQRGTSLTIQCQVDSQVTMMFWYRQQPGQSLTLIATANQGSEATYESGFVIDKFPISRPNLTFSTLTVSNMSPEDSSIYLCSVVSPDTVGGYTFGSGTRLTVV.

The chain employs TRBV7-2 and TRBJ2-3; no definite D call. CDR1 is SGHTA and CDR2 is FQGNSA in the germline V gene. V shed 1 base and J shed 0 bases, with 8 bases lying between them. The CDR3 runs 15 residues. The DNA for the CDR3 is TGTGCCAGCAGCTTAGGCCGTGGTAGCACAGATACGCAGTATTTT. As protein: CASSLGRGSTDTQYF.

This chain links TRBV5-5 with TRBJ1-4; D is perhaps TRBD1 (6 bases). Germline V gives CDR1 SGHKS, CDR2 YYEKEE (reference sequence). V was trimmed by 2 bases and J by 2 bases, leaving 13 bases between them. The CDR3 sequence is 16 residues long. DNA of the CDR3: TGTGCCAGCAGCTTTTCTATAGGACAGACTAATGAAAAACTGTTTTTT. As protein: CASSFSIGQTNEKLFF.

Here the CDR3 reads CASGPVASGTDHEQYF. DNA of the CDR3: TGTGCCAGCGGCCCGGTAGCGAGCGGGACGGACCACGAGCAGTACTTC. The chain is built from TRBV28 and TRBJ2-7, with TRBD2 identical over 7 bases. CDR1 is MDHEN and CDR2 is SYDVKM in the germline V gene. The CDR3 has 16 amino acids. V lost 8 bases and J lost 5; bases outside the gene matches: 18.

The chain uses TRBV4-1 and TRBJ2-3; the D gene is possibly TRBD2 (5 bases). Per the germline V gene, CDR1 is MGHRA and CDR2 is YSYEKL. This CDR3 is 17 amino acids long. Trimming shortened V by 2 bases and J by 2 bases, and 17 bases separated the two germline ends. The CDR3, as DNA: TGCGCCAGCAGCCAACGATCGACTAACCGAATCACAGATACGCAGTATTTT. Its protein is CASSQRSTNRITDTQYF.

The V gene is TRBV7-2, the J gene TRBJ1-1; the D is unclear. Germline CDR1 SGHTA, CDR2 FQGNSA. This CDR3 contains 12 residues. The germline V and J ends were trimmed by 2 bases and 11 bases, with 12 bases remaining between them. The CDR3 spells CASSLRGRWAFF. CDR3 nucleotides: TGTGCCAGCAGCTTACGTGGGAGGTGGGCTTTCTTT.

This clone occurred once. J is TRBJ1-2 and V is TRBV4-3, with D unresolved. This CDR3 region has 15 residues. Germline loops: CDR1 LGHNA, CDR2 YSLEER. Trimming shortened V by 2 bases and J by 0 bases, and 10 bases separated the two germline ends. The DNA for the CDR3 is TGCGCCAGCAGCCAACAACCATCTACTAACTATGGCTACACCTTC. Encoded protein: CASSQQPSTNYGYTF.

The rearrangement joins TRBV19 to TRBJ2-7, with a possible D match to TRBD2 (5 bases). The V end lost 3 bases, the J end lost 1 base, and 7 bases lay between the germline ends. Germline CDR1 reads LNHDA; CDR2 reads SQIVND (reference sequence). The CDR3 extends over 13 amino acids. CDR3 DNA: TGTGCCAGTAGTATTCGGGATTCCTACGAGCAGTACTTC. Encoded protein: CASSIRDSYEQYF.

This clone was seen only a few times. The chain recombines TRBV6-5 with TRBJ1-2, with 9 bases lining up with TRBD1. CDR3 size: 16 residues. Germline CDR1 is MNHEY and CDR2 is SVGAGI. The ends lost 4 bases at V and 5 bases at J; junction bases unmatched: 11. The CDR3 spells CASSSGTGLSGYGYTF. The CDR3 region has the DNA TGTGCCAGCAGTTCCGGGACAGGGCTTTCTGGGTATGGCTACACCTTC.

The chain carries TRBV7-9 and TRBJ2-3; D not resolved. The CDR3 extends over 15 amino acids. Trimming cost V 3 bases and J 2 bases, with 12 bases left between them. Per the germline V gene, CDR1 is SEHNR and CDR2 is FQNEAQ (reference sequence). CDR3 coding DNA: TGTGCCAGCAGCTTTGCCGTAAAAAACACAGATACGCAGTATTTT. It is translated as CASSFAVKNTDTQYF.

The V and J genes are TRBV4-1 and TRBJ1-4; TRBD1 agrees at 7 bases. Trimming took 1 base from V and 6 from J; bases not matched to a gene: 8. The CDR3 covers 16 residues. Germline assignment: CDR1 MGHRA and CDR2 YSYEKL. The CDR3 DNA reads as TGCGCCAGCAGCCAAGGACAGGGTTGGAGCGATGAAAAACTGTTTTTT. Protein product: CASSQGQGWSDEKLFF.

This chain uses TRBV4-2 with TRBJ1-2, with 10 bases aligning to TRBD1. The CDR3 totals 15 residues. Per the germline V gene, CDR1 is LGHNA and CDR2 is YNFKEQ. V shed 0 bases and J 8 bases; nucleotides not matched to a gene: 6. The CDR3 spells CASSQEGTGEWGYTF. The CDR3, as DNA: TGTGCCAGCAGCCAAGAGGGGACAGGGGAATGGGGCTACACCTTC.

This sequence joins TRBV5-1 and TRBJ2-7; weak D call: TRBD1 (6 bases). This CDR3 is built from 15 residues. The germline V and J ends were trimmed by 0 bases and 2 bases, with 12 bases remaining between them. Germline lookup yields CDR1 SGHRS and CDR2 YFSETQ. DNA of the CDR3: TGCGCCAGCAGCTTGGCCCAGGGGCGCCCCTACGAGCAGTACTTC. Amino acids: CASSLAQGRPYEQYF.

This rearrangement joins TRBV5-1 to TRBJ1-2, with a weak D call TRBD1 (5 bases). Deletions cut 4 bases from V and 8 bases from J, with 12 bases between. CDR3 length: 12 amino acids. Per germline, CDR1 SGHRS and CDR2 YFSETQ. CDR3 sequence reads: CASSPWGRGYTF. The CDR3 nucleotides read TGCGCCAGCAGCCCCTGGGGGAGGGGCTACACCTTC.

The chain couples TRBV19 to TRBJ2-1; maybe TRBD1 (6 bases). V lost 4 bases and J lost 5, with 18 bases in between. The CDR3 is 16 residues long. Germline CDR1 LNHDA, CDR2 SQIVND (reference sequence). CDR3 bases: TGTGCCAGTAGTACACAACAGGGTTCTGGACACAATGAGCAGTTCTTC. It codes for CASSTQQGSGHNEQFF.

The chain couples TRBV7-2 to TRBJ2-1, with 9 bases lining up with TRBD1. The V gene end was trimmed by 5 bases and the J gene end by 8 bases; junction bases not matched to a gene: 7. The CDR3 spans 14 residues. Germline-derived CDR1 and CDR2 are SGHTA and FQGNSA. CDR3 nucleotide sequence: TGTGCCAGCAGCAGACAGGGGGGTATGGATGAGCAGTTCTTC. Encoded protein: CASSRQGGMDEQFF.

This clone has just one count. V is TRBV5-1 and J is TRBJ1-1; possible D gene TRBD1, 6 bases. V was shortened by 2 bases and J by 5 bases, with 19 bases between the two germline ends. This CDR3 contains 16 residues. Per germline, CDR1 SGHRS and CDR2 YFSETQ. Written as DNA, the CDR3 is TGCGCCAGCAGCTTAGGGTCAGGGGAGGGAGCTACTGAAGCTTTCTTT. Translating gives CASSLGSGEGATEAFF.

This rearrangement joins TRBV2 to TRBJ2-7; D gene ambiguous. Germline loops: CDR1 SNHLY, CDR2 FYNNEI. V was shortened by 3 bases and J by 7 bases, with 10 bases between the two germline ends. The CDR3 totals 12 residues. CDR3 residues: CASSDRTQEQYF. The CDR3, as DNA: TGTGCCAGCAGTGACCGAACCCAGGAGCAGTACTTC.

The chain uses TRBV18 and TRBJ1-3; no clear D. V was trimmed by 4 bases and J by 0 bases, leaving 10 bases between them. Germline values: CDR1 KGHSH, CDR2 LQKENI. The length of the CDR3 is 15 residues. CDR3 bases: TGTGCCAGCTCACGGGCCCTGTCCTCTGGAAACACCATATATTTT. Translation gives CASSRALSSGNTIYF. The whole variable domain, remainder taken from reference TRBV18 and TRBJ1-3, is NAGVMQNPRHLVRRRGQEARLRCSPMKGHSHVYWYRQLPEEGLKFMVYLQKENIIDESGMPKERFSAEFPKEGPSILRIQQVVRGDSAAYFCASSRALSSGNTIYFGEGSWLTVV.

This chain links TRBV7-2 with TRBJ2-5; possible D gene TRBD1, 6 bases. The V gene's germline CDR1 is SGHTA and CDR2 FQGNSA. V gave up 2 bases and J gave up 2 bases, with 12 bases separating them. This CDR3 spans 15 amino acids. CDR3: CASSLSWGLQETQYF. The CDR3 DNA follows: TGTGCCAGCAGCTTAAGTTGGGGGCTTCAAGAGACCCAGTACTTC.

This clone was observed a handful of times. The rearrangement uses TRBV5-1 and TRBJ2-7; no clear D gene. Trimming took off 0 bases at V and 0 bases at J, with 7 bases between the two ends. The CDR3 contains 14 residues. Per the germline V gene, CDR1 is SGHRS and CDR2 is YFSETQ. In nucleotides, the CDR3 is TGCGCCAGCAGCTTGGTCGCAGACTCCTACGAGCAGTACTTC. Translating it yields CASSLVADSYEQYF.